The TCR beta chain under discussion was sequenced for a study of cytomegalovirus exposure and HLA in healthy donors. The study, taken as a whole, reports: Among TCR beta chains, those listed as cytomegalovirus-associated numbered approximately 150. V- and J-gene trimming in TCR beta was tied to a missense DCLRE1C variant by an analysis performed later. Some highly shared sequence variants likely arose as a pipeline artifact. The classifier reportedly diagnosed cytomegalovirus status with high sensitivity and specificity.

The CDR3 is 14 residues long. CDR1 KGHSH and CDR2 LQKENI come from the germline V gene. Trimming shortened V by 5 bases and J by 7 bases, and 14 bases separated the two germline ends. PCR amplification relied on 60 Vbeta primers (plus 13 Jbeta primers). Using immunoSEQ multiplex PCR, the repertoire was profiled, and TCRdb retains in-frame clones only, with some absent. This sample carries under 110,000 clones, roughly 73% of them seen once, and the ten largest clones take roughly 2.5%. As concerns this clone: Its matching antigen is unknown.

This sequence joins TRBV18 and TRBJ1-4; a possible D gene is TRBD1 (6 bases). The sequenced sample was PBMCs. The sequence was collected from a man in his forties in good health and CMV-seronegative. The CDR3 coding sequence is TGTGCCAGCTCATTTACAGGGTGGCGTGAAAAACTGTTTTTT. Its protein is CASSFTGWREKLFF.